This TCR beta chain appears in the sequencing data of a study of blood T cell repertoires in COVID-19. About the research overall: The origin of the acute and convalescent COVID-19 samples was the United States, Italy and Spain. Nucleic acid was either cDNA or gDNA, and it came from T cells, B-cell-depleted T cells, or PBMCs.

Original analysis: Amplification with reference gene primers provided the estimates of nucleated cell counts. Clones were read by immunoSEQ multiplex PCR, and TCRdb kept only the in-frame ones, dropping some. V and J calls and clone size are those listed in that table; D and trimming were worked out from the DNA. Of about 200,000 clones in the sample, about 90% are singletons; the top ten hold 1.2%. Germline V lookup: CDR1 MNHEY, CDR2 SVGAGI. V was trimmed by 4 bases and J by 4 bases, leaving 16 bases between them. This CDR3 region has 15 residues. The sample was peripheral blood. The sequence came from a man aged 25 to 40 with acute or convalescent COVID-19. The rearrangement links TRBV6-5 to TRBJ2-5, with a possible D match to TRBD2 (5 bases). The CDR3 DNA is TGTGCCAGCAGTTCCTTTGGGGTGGGGAGAGAGACCCAGTACTTC. Its translation: CASSSFGVGRETQYF.